This T cell receptor beta chain was retrieved from a study of blood T cell repertoires in COVID-19 (dated by TCRdb to 2018 to 2021). For the wider study: Samples covering the acute and convalescent phases of COVID-19 were provided by collaborators in the United States, Italy and Spain. The material from the prospective study consisted of cDNA or gDNA derived from T cells, B-cell-depleted T cells, or PBMCs. Deeply sampled blood TCRbeta repertoires from subjects exposed to, actively infected with, or recovered from COVID-19 were included in the dataset. The repertoires were released in a freely available public database meant as a resource for research on the immune response to SARS-CoV-2. The samples were drawn from the first 160 participants of the ongoing ImmuneRACE study and from 1,254 subjects provided by 6 global collaborators. Nearly every sample came with metadata listing a de-identified subject ID, COVID-19 status, age in years and sex. Where HLA class I and class II types were available, the types were taken from metadata supplied by the sample provider, not from assay-based typing. What the work shows at the level of the full study, not this receptor alone: The quantity of clinical and demographic metadata differed by source and by participant and was supplied without curation.

TCRbeta CDR3 regions were amplified from genomic DNA by means of the immunoSEQ Assay, a bias-controlled multiplex PCR. From the authors' description of their analysis: The number of nucleated cells in each sample was estimated by amplification of reference gene primers within the assay. To quantify the absolute abundance of each unique TCRbeta CDR3 rearrangement, sequence reads were collapsed and filtered. For each sample, productive Simpson clonality was calculated by taking the square root of Simpson's diversity index across productive rearrangements. Sourced from immuneACCESS, this table was stored by TCRdb with only in-frame sequences that have V and J called. A share of the clones is absent; for the studies checked, an unresolved V gene accounts for under half, and the remainder has no known explanation. V, J and clone size derive from that table, while D and trimming were established from the DNA sequence. The sample yields approximately 79,000 clones; more than 65% were counted once. The ten largest clones take up approximately 20% of the sample.

Sequences GTSNPN (CDR1) and SVGIG (CDR2) are obtained from the germline V gene (reference sequence). The cysteine opens and the phenylalanine closes a CDR3 of 12 amino acids. Only the CDR3 portion is preserved as DNA: 36 bases, with reading frame beginning at the first base. V is shortened by 2 bases, J by 0 bases, and the region joining them spans 4 bases. As for this clone: Its binding antigen is unknown. No much larger clonotype is one base removed from it; base qualities were not supplied.

The collaborating institutions used their own protocols to collect whole blood in K2EDTA tubes. For TCRbeta analysis, collaborators shipped samples as frozen whole blood, isolated PBMCs, or DNA extracted from either of those sample types. The source is a woman aged 45 to 65 with acute or convalescent COVID-19. The sequencing sample was made of peripheral blood. The sequence links TRBV30 to TRBJ1-2, with no confidently assigned D gene. The nucleotide sequence is given as TGTGCCTGGAGTTCTACTAACTATGGCTACACCTTC. Its protein product is CAWSSTNYGYTF.